This is a list of T cell receptor beta chains from one sample in a study of T-cell memory formation after mild COVID-19. TCRdb redid the calling of the 5' RACE reads with MiXCR, one entry per CDR3 protein. The sample has around 320,000 distinct CDR3 sequences, 25% to 30% seen once. The sequenced material came from PBMCs or a T cell subset sorted from them (not recorded which). The receptors come from an adult woman who had mild COVID-19 (a few samples of this study predate the infection). Cell type and time point are not known. Each CDR3 is given with its conserved first and last residue. A D gene is named only where the DNA matches it firmly. Clone size appears in some rows only: once, few, many, or a class for an expanded clone.

J gene: TRBJ2-7
D gene: TRBD2
clone size: -
V gene: TRBV6-5
CDR3 protein: CASSYSRGGGEQYF
CDR3 DNA: TGTGCCAGCAGTTACTCCCGGGGGGGTGGAGAGCAGTACTTC

J gene: TRBJ2-7
D gene: -
clone size: few
V gene: TRBV6-2/TRBV6-3
CDR3 protein: CASSGTQTFSYEQYF
CDR3 DNA: TGTGCCAGCAGCGGGACCCAGACGTTCTCCTACGAGCAGTACTTC

J gene: TRBJ2-2
D gene: TRBD1
clone size: -
V gene: TRBV20-1
CDR3 protein: CSARGQGELGGELFF
CDR3 DNA: TGCAGTGCTAGAGGACAGGGTGAGTTAGGCGGGGAGCTGTTTTTT

J gene: TRBJ2-6
D gene: -
clone size: few
V gene: TRBV3-1
CDR3 protein: CASSQLAGANVLTF
CDR3 DNA: TGTGCCAGCAGCCAGCTGGCTGGGGCCAACGTCCTGACTTTC

J gene: TRBJ1-3
D gene: -
clone size: -
V gene: TRBV19
CDR3 protein: CASRGGGSGNTIYF
CDR3 DNA: TGTGCCAGTAGAGGAGGCGGGTCTGGAAACACCATATATTTT

J gene: TRBJ2-7
D gene: -
clone size: -
V gene: TRBV24-1
CDR3 protein: CATSDSRVAYEQYF
CDR3 DNA: TGTGCCACCAGTGATTCAAGAGTAGCCTACGAGCAGTACTTC

J gene: TRBJ2-7
D gene: TRBD1
clone size: -
V gene: TRBV7-9
CDR3 protein: CASSQGGQGSYEQYF
CDR3 DNA: TGTGCCAGCAGCCAAGGAGGACAGGGTTCTTACGAGCAGTACTTC

J gene: TRBJ2-3
D gene: -
clone size: -
V gene: TRBV29-1
CDR3 protein: CSVSAGSPDTQYF
CDR3 DNA: TGCAGCGTTAGTGCAGGGAGCCCAGATACGCAGTATTTT

J gene: TRBJ1-1
D gene: -
clone size: -
V gene: TRBV2
CDR3 protein: CASSEAGGAFF
CDR3 DNA: TGTGCCAGCAGTGAAGCGGGAGGAGCTTTCTTT

J gene: TRBJ2-7
D gene: TRBD2
clone size: few
V gene: TRBV6-1
CDR3 protein: CASAGGGRTYEQYF
CDR3 DNA: TGTGCCAGCGCCGGGGGGGGTAGGACCTACGAGCAGTACTTC

J gene: TRBJ2-5
D gene: -
clone size: -
V gene: TRBV18
CDR3 protein: CASSPPPSDQAETQYF
CDR3 DNA: TGTGCCAGCTCACCACCTCCTAGCGACCAAGCAGAGACCCAGTACTTC

J gene: TRBJ2-7
D gene: -
clone size: few
V gene: TRBV10-3
CDR3 protein: CAISDGGTPSSYEQYF
CDR3 DNA: TGTGCCATCAGTGATGGCGGGACACCGAGCTCCTACGAGCAGTACTTC

J gene: TRBJ2-3
D gene: -
clone size: once
V gene: TRBV18
CDR3 protein: CASSPAGTLVTDTQYF
CDR3 DNA: TGTGCCAGCTCACCCGCCGGGACCCTTGTCACAGATACGCAGTATTTT

J gene: TRBJ2-3
D gene: TRBD2
clone size: few
V gene: TRBV14
CDR3 protein: CASSQAAGREVTQYF
CDR3 DNA: TGTGCCAGCAGCCAAGCCGCGGGCCGGGAGGTTACGCAGTATTTT

J gene: TRBJ2-7
D gene: -
clone size: -
V gene: TRBV27
CDR3 protein: CASIRVLGYF
CDR3 DNA: TGTGCCAGCATAAGGGTATTGGGGTACTTC

J gene: TRBJ2-7
D gene: TRBD1
clone size: -
V gene: TRBV14
CDR3 protein: CASSRSQGAREQYF
CDR3 DNA: TGTGCCAGCAGCCGTTCCCAGGGGGCGCGCGAGCAGTACTTC

J gene: TRBJ1-4
D gene: TRBD1
clone size: -
V gene: TRBV3-1
CDR3 protein: CASSQDYRGPNEKLFF
CDR3 DNA: TGTGCCAGCAGCCAAGATTACAGGGGGCCTAATGAAAAACTGTTTTTT

J gene: TRBJ1-1
D gene: TRBD1
clone size: few
V gene: TRBV7-9
CDR3 protein: CASSPGQGQNTEAFF
CDR3 DNA: TGTGCCAGCAGCCCGGGACAGGGGCAGAACACTGAAGCTTTCTTT

J gene: TRBJ2-7
D gene: -
clone size: -
V gene: TRBV20-1
CDR3 protein: CSGTVTYEQYF
CDR3 DNA: TGCAGTGGGACGGTGACCTACGAGCAGTACTTC

J gene: TRBJ1-2
D gene: -
clone size: -
V gene: TRBV5-1
CDR3 protein: CASSILGTREGYTF
CDR3 DNA: TGCGCCAGCAGCATACTCGGGACAAGAGAAGGCTACACCTTC

J gene: TRBJ2-1
D gene: -
clone size: few
V gene: TRBV5-1
CDR3 protein: CASSLEGAHFYNEQFF
CDR3 DNA: TGCGCCAGCAGCTTGGAAGGTGCCCACTTCTACAATGAGCAGTTCTTC

J gene: TRBJ2-7
D gene: TRBD1
clone size: -
V gene: TRBV10-3
CDR3 protein: CAISGRDRGTYEQYF
CDR3 DNA: TGTGCCATCAGTGGACGGGACAGGGGTACCTACGAGCAGTACTTC

J gene: TRBJ2-7
D gene: -
clone size: few
V gene: TRBV5-1
CDR3 protein: CASQGDFYEQYF
CDR3 DNA: TGCGCCAGCCAGGGGGACTTCTACGAGCAGTACTTC

J gene: TRBJ2-1
D gene: -
clone size: -
V gene: TRBV24-1
CDR3 protein: CATSDPHSSYNEQFF
CDR3 DNA: TGTGCCACCAGTGACCCCCACAGCTCCTACAATGAGCAGTTCTTC

J gene: TRBJ2-1
D gene: TRBD2
clone size: -
V gene: TRBV7-8
CDR3 protein: CASSRSGTSGSYNEQFF
CDR3 DNA: TGTGCCAGCAGCCGGTCGGGGACTAGCGGCTCCTACAATGAGCAGTTCTTC

J gene: TRBJ2-1
D gene: TRBD2
clone size: -
V gene: TRBV7-6
CDR3 protein: CASSLDRTSGRRRDKGSSYNEQFF
CDR3 DNA: TGTGCCAGCAGCTTAGACCGGACTAGCGGGCGGAGACGAGATAAGGGGAGCTCCTACAATGAGCAGTTCTTC

J gene: TRBJ2-5
D gene: -
clone size: once
V gene: TRBV5-6
CDR3 protein: CASSSGPGPPGGETQYF
CDR3 DNA: TGTGCCAGCAGCTCCGGCCCCGGACCTCCAGGGGGGGAGACCCAGTACTTC

J gene: TRBJ2-4
D gene: TRBD2
clone size: -
V gene: TRBV24-1
CDR3 protein: CATSDLIVSGRRSAIQYF
CDR3 DNA: TGTGCCACCAGTGATTTGATCGTTAGCGGGAGGAGGTCTGCCATTCAGTACTTC

J gene: TRBJ2-1
D gene: -
clone size: -
V gene: TRBV7-2
CDR3 protein: CASSLFEGTYNEQFF
CDR3 DNA: TGTGCCAGCAGCTTGTTCGAGGGAACCTACAATGAGCAGTTCTTC

J gene: TRBJ2-5
D gene: TRBD1
clone size: few
V gene: TRBV7-2
CDR3 protein: CASSSDRQETQYF
CDR3 DNA: TGTGCCAGCAGCTCGGACAGGCAAGAGACCCAGTACTTC

J gene: TRBJ2-1
D gene: TRBD2
clone size: -
V gene: TRBV30
CDR3 protein: CAWRVLAGVAYNEQFF
CDR3 DNA: TGTGCCTGGAGAGTGCTAGCGGGAGTAGCTTACAATGAGCAGTTCTTC

J gene: TRBJ2-3
D gene: -
clone size: -
V gene: TRBV7-2
CDR3 protein: CASRLEERGGNTQYF
CDR3 DNA: TGTGCCAGCAGGTTAGAAGAGAGGGGCGGGAATACGCAGTATTTT

J gene: TRBJ2-7
D gene: TRBD2
clone size: -
V gene: TRBV7-2
CDR3 protein: CASSSGLAGRIYEQYF
CDR3 DNA: TGTGCCAGCAGCTCGGGACTAGCGGGAAGAATCTACGAGCAGTACTTC

J gene: TRBJ2-7
D gene: TRBD2
clone size: -
V gene: TRBV20-1
CDR3 protein: CSAAGAGESYEQYF
CDR3 DNA: TGCAGTGCAGCTGGGGCGGGGGAATCCTACGAGCAGTACTTC

J gene: TRBJ2-3
D gene: -
clone size: -
V gene: TRBV7-2
CDR3 protein: CASSFSTSTDTQYF
CDR3 DNA: TGTGCCAGCAGCTTTAGCACTAGCACAGATACGCAGTATTTT

J gene: TRBJ2-7
D gene: TRBD2
clone size: -
V gene: TRBV25-1
CDR3 protein: CASSEYGAGAAYEQYF
CDR3 DNA: TGTGCCAGCAGTGAATATGGAGCGGGAGCTGCCTACGAGCAGTACTTC

J gene: TRBJ2-7
D gene: TRBD2
clone size: -
V gene: TRBV7-2
CDR3 protein: CASSLGTSGIEF
CDR3 DNA: TGTGCCAGCAGCTTGGGGACTAGCGGGATCGAGTTC

J gene: TRBJ1-3
D gene: -
clone size: -
V gene: TRBV29-1
CDR3 protein: CSVPAGPGNTIYF
CDR3 DNA: TGCAGCGTACCCGCGGGACCTGGAAACACCATATATTTT

J gene: TRBJ2-7
D gene: -
clone size: -
V gene: TRBV20-1
CDR3 protein: CSAPHRTGGEQYF
CDR3 DNA: TGCAGTGCACCTCACCGCACAGGCGGCGAGCAGTACTTC

J gene: TRBJ1-1
D gene: -
clone size: -
V gene: TRBV7-9
CDR3 protein: CASGPGRASTEAFF
CDR3 DNA: TGTGCCAGCGGACCAGGGAGGGCGAGCACTGAAGCTTTCTTT

J gene: TRBJ2-2
D gene: -
clone size: few
V gene: TRBV4-2
CDR3 protein: CASSQADSYTGELFF
CDR3 DNA: TGTGCCAGCAGCCAAGCGGACAGTTACACCGGGGAGCTGTTTTTT

J gene: TRBJ1-1
D gene: -
clone size: -
V gene: TRBV7-4
CDR3 protein: CASSLGPGEDTEAFF
CDR3 DNA: TGTGCCAGCAGCTTGGGGCCAGGGGAGGACACTGAAGCTTTCTTT

J gene: TRBJ2-7
D gene: TRBD2
clone size: few
V gene: TRBV5-6
CDR3 protein: CASSLYSSGSNEQYF
CDR3 DNA: TGTGCCAGCAGCTTGTACAGCAGCGGGAGTAACGAGCAGTACTTC

J gene: TRBJ2-7
D gene: -
clone size: -
V gene: TRBV29-1
CDR3 protein: CSVEDPRTYEQYF
CDR3 DNA: TGCAGCGTTGAAGATCCCAGAACCTACGAGCAGTACTTC

J gene: TRBJ2-1
D gene: -
clone size: -
V gene: TRBV7-3
CDR3 protein: CASRAFADNEQFF
CDR3 DNA: TGTGCCAGCAGAGCTTTTGCGGACAATGAGCAGTTCTTC

J gene: TRBJ2-7
D gene: TRBD2
clone size: -
V gene: TRBV5-4
CDR3 protein: CASSFGGTSGSLALAYEQYF
CDR3 DNA: TGTGCCAGCAGCTTCGGTGGGACTAGCGGGAGTCTTGCTCTCGCCTACGAGCAGTACTTC

J gene: TRBJ2-1
D gene: TRBD1
clone size: few
V gene: TRBV3-1
CDR3 protein: CASSQGQGSNEQFF
CDR3 DNA: TGTGCCAGCAGCCAAGGACAGGGCAGCAATGAGCAGTTCTTC

J gene: TRBJ1-4
D gene: TRBD1
clone size: -
V gene: TRBV5-1
CDR3 protein: CASSTSGQGNEKLFF
CDR3 DNA: TGCGCCAGCAGCACATCGGGACAGGGTAATGAAAAACTGTTTTTT

J gene: TRBJ1-2
D gene: -
clone size: few
V gene: TRBV20-1
CDR3 protein: CSARALGTGYGYTF
CDR3 DNA: TGCAGTGCTAGAGCCCTAGGTACGGGCTATGGCTACACCTTC